The clone carrying this TCR beta chain is judged medium-sized. This sample is drawn from a study of radiation and T cells in renal cell carcinoma. Repertoires were generated with immunoSEQ multiplex PCR, while TCRdb's copy carries only in-frame clones and drops some. The table records 140,000 to 150,000 clones, about 87% of them present only once. The time point was: baseline pretreatment blood. Treatment in this sample: 15 Gy SBRT to primary tumor, nephrectomy 4 weeks later. The sample here was blood, taken from a patient whose treatment included radiotherapy and nephrectomy. The clonotype comes from a woman between 70 and 85 years old with renal cell carcinoma.

The CDR3 DNA reads TGTGCCAGCAGCCTGGAGGCGCTTGGGGAGACCCAGTACTTC. Translating it yields CASSLEALGETQYF. The chain links TRBV11-1 to TRBJ2-5, with a tentative D call TRBD2 (5 bases). From germline, CDR1 is SGHAT and CDR2 FQDESV (reference sequence). Trimming left V 5 bases short and J 5 bases short, with 15 bases between. The CDR3 contains 14 residues. The full variable domain, rest sourced from reference TRBV11-1 and TRBJ2-5, is EAEVAQSPRYKITEKSQAVAFWCDPISGHATLYWYRQILGQGPELLVQFQDESVVDDSQLPKDRFSAERLKGVDSTLKIQPAELGDSAMYLCASSLEALGETQYFGPGTRLLVL.